The 5 T cell receptor beta chains below come from one sample, sequenced in a study of T cell responses to AZD1222 COVID-19 vaccine. TCRdb's copy holds only in-frame clones and misses some; the assay was immunoSEQ multiplex PCR. The sample yields around 140,000 clones, approximately 90% seen once. Sequenced here: peripheral blood, sampled on day 0 of AZD1222 vaccination. The receptors shown here come from an adult in good health.

This chain uses TRBV3-1 (or the pseudogene TRBV3-2) with TRBJ2-7; D is unresolved. V lost 4 bases to trimming and J lost 0 bases, with 16 bases between them. The CDR3 has 16 amino acids. Looked up from germline, CDR1 is LGHDT and CDR2 is YNNKEL (reference sequence). The chain's CDR3 is CASSLDPARPSYEQYF. CDR3 nucleotide sequence: TGTGCCAGCAGCCTGGATCCCGCCCGACCCTCCTACGAGCAGTACTTC.

The chain employs TRBV28 and TRBJ1-6; 8 nucleotides align to TRBD1. J gave up 3 bases and V 5 bases, and 3 bases lay outside the gene matches. Germline assignment: CDR1 MDHEN and CDR2 SYDVKM. The CDR3 has 15 amino acids. This CDR3 reads CASSGQGDYNSPLHF. The CDR3 DNA follows: TGTGCCAGCAGTGGACAGGGCGACTATAATTCACCCCTCCACTTT.

This clone has more than one count but fewer than ten. This sequence joins TRBV4-2 and TRBJ1-5; no clear D gene. The CDR3 consists of 14 residues. Trimming took off 1 base at V and 0 bases at J, with 4 bases between the two ends. Germline assignment: CDR1 LGHNA and CDR2 YNFKEQ. The CDR3 reads CASSQGLSNQPQHF. For the CDR3, the DNA is TGTGCCAGCAGCCAAGGGCTTAGCAATCAGCCCCAGCATTTT.

The chain uses TRBV27 and TRBJ1-6; 7 bases agree with TRBD1. CDR1 and CDR2 (germline): MNHEY, SMNVEV (reference sequence). The ends lost 2 bases at V and 7 bases at J; junction bases unmatched: 5. The CDR3 has 15 residues. DNA for the CDR3: TGTGCCAGCAGTTTAGGGACAGCCCAGAATTCACCCCTCCACTTT. This sequence encodes CASSLGTAQNSPLHF.

This chain links TRBV6-4 with TRBJ2-1; D gene ambiguous. Trimming took off 5 bases at V and 7 bases at J, with 15 bases between the two ends. This CDR3 has 14 residues. CDR1 and CDR2 from the germline V gene are MRHNA and SNTAGT. The CDR3 is CASSYTTERNEQFF. The CDR3 nucleotides read TGTGCCAGCAGTTATACTACAGAGAGGAATGAGCAGTTCTTC.